This TCR beta chain derives from a study of T cells in Graves' hyperthyroidism and ophthalmopathy. Uncontrolled infection, other autoimmune disease, pregnancy or lactation disqualified patients from enrolment. Diagnoses were made from clinical symptoms, serum measures (thyroxine and TRAb), thyroid ultrasound and orbital computed tomography. This clonotype was found once. There were TCR beta CDR3 regions amplified from RNA transcripts. A first-round RT-PCR of the TCR CDR3 used the HTBI primer set. TCRdb independently ran MiXCR on the multiplex PCR reads; one entry per CDR3 protein. This sample yields hundreds of thousands of distinct CDR3 sequences, of which 45% are seen a single time; less than 9% belongs to the top ten. Sample: peripheral blood or thyroid tissue (not recorded which). This receptor was obtained from an adult man with Graves' disease, either hyperthyroidism or ophthalmopathy (not recorded which).

CDR3 residues: CSSRGSGNTIYF. CDR3 sequence (DNA): TGCAGCAGCAGAGGCTCTGGAAACACCATATATTTT. J is TRBJ1-3 and V is TRBV29-1; D gene ambiguous. This CDR3 comprises 12 residues. CDR1 is SQVTM, CDR2 ANQGSEA, per germline. V lost 8 bases and J lost 0, with 8 bases in between.